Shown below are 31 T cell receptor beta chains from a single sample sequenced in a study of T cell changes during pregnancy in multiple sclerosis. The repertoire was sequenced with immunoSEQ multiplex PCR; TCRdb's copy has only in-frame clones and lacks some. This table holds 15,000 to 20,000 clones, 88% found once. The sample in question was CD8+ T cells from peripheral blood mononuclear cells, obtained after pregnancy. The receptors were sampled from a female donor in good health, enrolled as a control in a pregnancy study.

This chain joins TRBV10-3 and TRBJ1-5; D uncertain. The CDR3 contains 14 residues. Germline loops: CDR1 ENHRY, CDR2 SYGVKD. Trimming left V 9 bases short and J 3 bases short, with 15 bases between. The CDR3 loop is CAISAGGYNQPQHF. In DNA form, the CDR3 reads TGTGCCATTTCTGCGGGAGGATACAATCAGCCCCAGCATTTT.

The CDR3 here is CASSRDSEQPQHF. The DNA for the CDR3 is TGTGCCAGCAGCCGGGACAGCGAACAGCCCCAGCATTTT. The gene calls are TRBV5-4 and TRBJ1-5; 7 bases align to TRBD1. The CDR3 consists of 13 residues. CDR1 and CDR2 (germline): SGHNT, YYREEE (reference sequence). Trimming took 4 bases from V and 7 from J; bases not matched to a gene: 5.

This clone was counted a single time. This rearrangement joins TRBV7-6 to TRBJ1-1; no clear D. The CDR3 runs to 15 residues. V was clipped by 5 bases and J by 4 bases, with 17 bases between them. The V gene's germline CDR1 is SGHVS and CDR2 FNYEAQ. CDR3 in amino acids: CASSPRFDMVTEAFF. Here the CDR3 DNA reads TGTGCCAGCAGCCCACGTTTTGACATGGTCACTGAAGCTTTCTTT.

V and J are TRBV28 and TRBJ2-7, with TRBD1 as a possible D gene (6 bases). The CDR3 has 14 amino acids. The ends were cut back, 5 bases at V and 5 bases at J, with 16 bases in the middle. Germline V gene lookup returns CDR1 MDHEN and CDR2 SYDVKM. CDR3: CASSPEGGPNEQYF. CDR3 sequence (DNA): TGTGCCAGCAGTCCCGAAGGGGGACCTAACGAGCAGTACTTC. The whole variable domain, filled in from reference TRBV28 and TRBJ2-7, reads DVKVTQSSRYLVKRTGEKVFLECVQDMDHENMFWYRQDPGLGLRLIYFSYDVKMKEKGDIPEGYSVSREKKERFSLILESASTNQTSMYLCASSPEGGPNEQYFGPGTRLTVT.

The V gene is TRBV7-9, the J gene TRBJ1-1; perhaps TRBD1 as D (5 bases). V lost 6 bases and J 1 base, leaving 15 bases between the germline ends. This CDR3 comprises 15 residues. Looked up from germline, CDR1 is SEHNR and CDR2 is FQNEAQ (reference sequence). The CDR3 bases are TGTGCCAGCAGGCACATGCCCGGGGGGAACACTGAAGCTTTCTTT. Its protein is CASRHMPGGNTEAFF.

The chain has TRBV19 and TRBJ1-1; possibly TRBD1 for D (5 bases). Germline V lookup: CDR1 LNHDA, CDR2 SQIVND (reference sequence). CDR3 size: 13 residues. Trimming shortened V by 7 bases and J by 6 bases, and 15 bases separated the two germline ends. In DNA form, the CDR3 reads TGTGCCAGTACCCGGGGGGGTCGGCCTGAAGCTTTCTTT. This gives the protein CASTRGGRPEAFF.

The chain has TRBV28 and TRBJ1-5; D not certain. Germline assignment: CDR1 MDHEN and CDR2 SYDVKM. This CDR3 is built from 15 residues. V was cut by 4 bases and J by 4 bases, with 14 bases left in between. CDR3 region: CASSSRTELNQPQHF. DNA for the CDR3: TGTGCCAGCAGTTCCCGAACTGAGTTAAATCAGCCCCAGCATTTT.

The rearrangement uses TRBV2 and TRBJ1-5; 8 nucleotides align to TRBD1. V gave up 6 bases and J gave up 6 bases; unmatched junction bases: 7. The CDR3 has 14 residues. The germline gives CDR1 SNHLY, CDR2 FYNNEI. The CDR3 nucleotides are TGTGCCAGCAGCGCAGGACAGGGAGGTCAGCCCCAGCATTTT. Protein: CASSAGQGGQPQHF.

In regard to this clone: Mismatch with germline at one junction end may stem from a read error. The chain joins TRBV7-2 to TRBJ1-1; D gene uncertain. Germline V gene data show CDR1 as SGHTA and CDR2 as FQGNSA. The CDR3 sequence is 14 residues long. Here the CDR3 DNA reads TGTGCCAGCAGCTTAGGCGCGGGGAACACTGAAGTTTTCTTT. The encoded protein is CASSLGAGNTEVFF.

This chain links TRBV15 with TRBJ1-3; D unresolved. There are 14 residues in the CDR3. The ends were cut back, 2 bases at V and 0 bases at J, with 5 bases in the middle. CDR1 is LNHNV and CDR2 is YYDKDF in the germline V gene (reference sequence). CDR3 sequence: CATSRQLSGNTIYF. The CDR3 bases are TGTGCCACCAGCAGACAACTCTCTGGAAACACCATATATTTT.

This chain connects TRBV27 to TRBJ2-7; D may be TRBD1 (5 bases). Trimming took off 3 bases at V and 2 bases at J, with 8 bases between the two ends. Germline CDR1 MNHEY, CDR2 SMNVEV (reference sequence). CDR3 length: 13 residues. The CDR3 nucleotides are TGTGCCAGCAGTTTCGGACATGCCTACGAGCAGTACTTC. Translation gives CASSFGHAYEQYF.

Here the CDR3 DNA reads TGTGCCAGTAGAGCGACAGGGATAGGCAATCAGCCCCAGCATTTT. It translates to CASRATGIGNQPQHF. The chain has TRBV6-6 and TRBJ1-5, with 7 positions matching TRBD1. CDR3 length: 15 amino acids. Germline V gives CDR1 MNHNY, CDR2 SVGAGI (reference sequence). The V segment lost 9 bases and the J segment 2 bases; nucleotides outside the gene matches: 10.

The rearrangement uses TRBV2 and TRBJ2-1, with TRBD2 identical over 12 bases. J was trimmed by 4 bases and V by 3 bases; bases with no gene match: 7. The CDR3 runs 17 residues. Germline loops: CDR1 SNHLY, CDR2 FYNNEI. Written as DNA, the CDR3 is TGTGCCAGCAGTGAGACTAGCGGGGGATCTCGGTACAATGAGCAGTTCTTC. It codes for CASSETSGGSRYNEQFF.

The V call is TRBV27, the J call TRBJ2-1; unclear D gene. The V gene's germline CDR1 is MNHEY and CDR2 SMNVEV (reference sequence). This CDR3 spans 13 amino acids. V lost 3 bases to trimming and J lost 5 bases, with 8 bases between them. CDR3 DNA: TGTGCCAGCAGTTTCAGGCAGCACAATGAGCAGTTCTTC. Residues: CASSFRQHNEQFF.

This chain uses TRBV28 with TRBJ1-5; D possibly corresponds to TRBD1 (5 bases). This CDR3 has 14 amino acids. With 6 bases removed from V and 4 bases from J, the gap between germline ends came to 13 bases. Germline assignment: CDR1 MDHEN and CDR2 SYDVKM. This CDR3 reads CASSLIGGNQPQHF. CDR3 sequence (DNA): TGTGCCAGCAGCTTGATCGGGGGGAATCAGCCCCAGCATTTT.

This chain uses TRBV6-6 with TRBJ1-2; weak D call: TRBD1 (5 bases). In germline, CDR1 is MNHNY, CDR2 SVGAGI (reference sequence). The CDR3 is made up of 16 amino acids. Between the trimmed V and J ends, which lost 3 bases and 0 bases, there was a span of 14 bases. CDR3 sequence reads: CASSYAAGGSNYGYTF. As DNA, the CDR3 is TGTGCCAGCAGTTATGCCGCCGGGGGATCTAACTATGGCTACACCTTC.

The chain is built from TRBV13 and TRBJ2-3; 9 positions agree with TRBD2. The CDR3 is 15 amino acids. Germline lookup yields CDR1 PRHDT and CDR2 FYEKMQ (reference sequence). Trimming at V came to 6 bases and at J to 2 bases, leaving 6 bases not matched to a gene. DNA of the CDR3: TGTGCCAGCAGGGTGATAGCGGGAGCCACAGATACGCAGTATTTT. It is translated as CASRVIAGATDTQYF.

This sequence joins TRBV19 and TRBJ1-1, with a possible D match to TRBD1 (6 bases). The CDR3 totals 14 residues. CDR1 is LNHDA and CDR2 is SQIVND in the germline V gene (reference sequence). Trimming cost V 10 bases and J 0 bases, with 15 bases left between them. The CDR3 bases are TGTGCCACCTTTAGGGGGGGCTTGAACACTGAAGCTTTCTTT. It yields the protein CATFRGGLNTEAFF.

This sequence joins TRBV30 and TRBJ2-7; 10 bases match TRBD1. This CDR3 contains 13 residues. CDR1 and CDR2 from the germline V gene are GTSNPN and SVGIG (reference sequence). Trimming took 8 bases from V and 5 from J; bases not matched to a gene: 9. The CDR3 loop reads CAPRRTGGDEQYF. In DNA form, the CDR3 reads TGTGCCCCGAGGCGGACAGGGGGGGACGAGCAGTACTTC.

The DNA of the CDR3 is TGTGCCAGCAGCCAAGAAAGCGTATACAATGAGCAGTTCTTC. Amino acid sequence: CASSQESVYNEQFF. The V call is TRBV4-2, the J call TRBJ2-1; D uncertain. This CDR3 contains 14 residues. V lost 0 bases, J lost 4 bases, and 7 bases lay in between. Germline V gene data show CDR1 as LGHNA and CDR2 as YNFKEQ.

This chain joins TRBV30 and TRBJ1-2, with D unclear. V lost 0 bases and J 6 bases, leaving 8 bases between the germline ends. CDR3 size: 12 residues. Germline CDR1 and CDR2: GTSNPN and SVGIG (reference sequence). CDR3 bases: TGTGCCTGGAGTGTACAAGTGGATGGCTACACCTTC. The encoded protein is CAWSVQVDGYTF.

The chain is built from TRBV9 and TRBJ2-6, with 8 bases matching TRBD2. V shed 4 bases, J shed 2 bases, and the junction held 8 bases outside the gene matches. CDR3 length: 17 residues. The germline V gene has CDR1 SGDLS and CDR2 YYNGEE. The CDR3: CASSSPTGGAGANVLTF. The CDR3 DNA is TGTGCCAGCAGCTCACCTACCGGGGGGGCTGGGGCCAACGTCCTGACTTTC.

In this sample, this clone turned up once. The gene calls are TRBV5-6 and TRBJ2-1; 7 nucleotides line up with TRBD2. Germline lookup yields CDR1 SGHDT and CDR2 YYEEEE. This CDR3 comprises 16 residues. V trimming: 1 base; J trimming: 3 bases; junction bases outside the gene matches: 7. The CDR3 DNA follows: TGTGCCAGCAGCTTGTTTGCGGGGGTCTTCTACAATGAGCAGTTCTTC. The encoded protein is CASSLFAGVFYNEQFF.

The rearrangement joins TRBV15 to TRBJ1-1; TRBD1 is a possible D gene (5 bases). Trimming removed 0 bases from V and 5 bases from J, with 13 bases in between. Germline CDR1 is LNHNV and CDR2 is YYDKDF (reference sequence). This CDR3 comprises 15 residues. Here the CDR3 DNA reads TGTGCCACCAGCAGAGATCGGAGGGGCGGGACTGAAGCTTTCTTT. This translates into CATSRDRRGGTEAFF.

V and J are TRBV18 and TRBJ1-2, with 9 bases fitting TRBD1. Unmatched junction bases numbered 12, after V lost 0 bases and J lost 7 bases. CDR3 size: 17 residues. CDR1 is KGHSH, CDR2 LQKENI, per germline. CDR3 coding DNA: TGTGCCAGCTCACCACCGTCTATCGGGACAGGGATCCGTGGCTACACCTTC. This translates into CASSPPSIGTGIRGYTF.

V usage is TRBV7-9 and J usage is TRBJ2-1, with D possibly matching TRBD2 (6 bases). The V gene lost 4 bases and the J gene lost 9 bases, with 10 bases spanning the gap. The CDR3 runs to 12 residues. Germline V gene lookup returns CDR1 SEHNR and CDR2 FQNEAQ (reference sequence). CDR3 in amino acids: CASSWRVTEQFF. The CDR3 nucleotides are TGTGCCAGCAGCTGGAGGGTTACTGAGCAGTTCTTC.

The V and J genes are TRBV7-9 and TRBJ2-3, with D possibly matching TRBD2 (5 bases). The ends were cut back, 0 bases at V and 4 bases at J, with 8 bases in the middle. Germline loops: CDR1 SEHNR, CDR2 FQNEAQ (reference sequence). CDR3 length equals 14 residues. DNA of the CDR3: TGTGCCAGCAGCTTAGCGGGAGCCCCAGATACGCAGTATTTT. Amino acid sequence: CASSLAGAPDTQYF.

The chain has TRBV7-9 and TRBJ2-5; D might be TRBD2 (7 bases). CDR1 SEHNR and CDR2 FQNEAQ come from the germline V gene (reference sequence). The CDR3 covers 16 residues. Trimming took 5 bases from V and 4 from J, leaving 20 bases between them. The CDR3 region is CASSNSIGGGAETQYF. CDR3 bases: TGTGCCAGCAGCAATAGCATTGGAGGGGGGGCAGAGACCCAGTACTTC.

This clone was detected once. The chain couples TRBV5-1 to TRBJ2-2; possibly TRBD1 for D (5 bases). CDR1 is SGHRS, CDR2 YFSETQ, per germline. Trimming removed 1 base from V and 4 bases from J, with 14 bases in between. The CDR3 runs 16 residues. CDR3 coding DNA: TGCGCCAGCAGCTTGACTGGACACAGGACCACCGGGGAGCTGTTTTTT. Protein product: CASSLTGHRTTGELFF.

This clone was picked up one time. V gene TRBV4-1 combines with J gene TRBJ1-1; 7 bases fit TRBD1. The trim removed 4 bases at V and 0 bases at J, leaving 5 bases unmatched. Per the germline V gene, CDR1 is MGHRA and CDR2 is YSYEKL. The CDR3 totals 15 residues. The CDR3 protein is CASSPTGPMNTEAFF. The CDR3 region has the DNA TGCGCCAGCAGCCCGACAGGGCCAATGAACACTGAAGCTTTCTTT.

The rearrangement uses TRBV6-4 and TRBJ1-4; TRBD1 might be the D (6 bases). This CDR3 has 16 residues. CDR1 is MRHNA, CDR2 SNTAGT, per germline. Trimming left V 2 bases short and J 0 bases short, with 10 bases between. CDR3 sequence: CASSDRGAATNEKLFF. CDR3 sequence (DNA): TGTGCCAGCAGTGACCGGGGGGCCGCAACTAATGAAAAACTGTTTTTT.